This T cell receptor beta chain appears in the sequencing data of a study of early stage breast cancer tumors. CDR1 and CDR2 (germline): SGHRS, YFSETQ. J lost 2 bases, V lost 4 bases, and 6 bases had no gene match. This CDR3 spans 15 amino acids. Only in-frame clones appear in the TCRdb table, and some are missing; sequencing was by immunoSEQ multiplex PCR. The sample records 45,000 to 60,000 clones, about 83% being singletons. Source material: blood. The chain has TRBV5-1 and TRBJ1-1, with 9 bases aligning to TRBD1. This TCR was recovered from a person between 50 and 60 years old with breast cancer. The DNA for the CDR3 is TGCGCCAGCAGCGAACAGGGGGCCGTCAACACTGAAGCTTTCTTT. It specifies CASSEQGAVNTEAFF.